This is a list of T cell receptor beta chains from one sample in a study of shared clonotypes between healthy human individuals. The method was immunoSEQ multiplex PCR; TCRdb's version includes in-frame clones alone and lacks a portion of them. The sample has about 750,000 clones; about 91% are singletons. Source material: naive CD8+ T cells sorted from blood. The receptor source for this set is a man between 25 and 39 years old in good health. Both conserved end residues are part of each CDR3. A D gene is named only where the DNA matches it firmly. The listing skips clone size in some rows; elsewhere it reads once, few, many or a size class.

D: -; length: 12; J: TRBJ1-2; V: TRBV15; size: -; DNA: TGTGCCACCAGCAGAGAGGCGGGAGGCTACACCTTC; CDR3: CATSREAGGYTF
D: TRBD2; length: 17; J: TRBJ2-3; V: TRBV28; size: -; DNA: TGTGCCATAAAAAGGAGGGCGGGAGGGCGTAGCACAGATACGCAGTATTTT; CDR3: CAIKRRAGGRSTDTQYF
D: -; length: 15; J: TRBJ1-1; V: TRBV27; size: -; DNA: TGTGCCAGCAGTCCACGGCCGGGAGCCAACACTGAAGCTTTCTTT; CDR3: CASSPRPGANTEAFF
D: -; length: 13; J: TRBJ2-7; V: TRBV27; size: -; DNA: TGTGCCAGCAGTCTAGCCATTCCCTACGAGCAGTACTTC; CDR3: CASSLAIPYEQYF
D: -; length: 16; J: TRBJ2-2; V: TRBV19; size: -; DNA: TGTGCCAGTAGTATAGGGCCAGGGGCTCTCACCGGGGAGCTGTTTTTT; CDR3: CASSIGPGALTGELFF
D: TRBD2; length: 15; J: TRBJ2-5; V: TRBV7-9; size: -; DNA: TGTGCCAGCAGCTACCAACTAGCGGGAGAGGAGACCCAGTACTTC; CDR3: CASSYQLAGEETQYF
D: -; length: 13; J: TRBJ1-4; V: TRBV6-5; size: -; DNA: TGTGCCAGCAGTCATGGCAACACGGAAAAACTGTTTTTT; CDR3: CASSHGNTEKLFF
D: -; length: 15; J: TRBJ2-7; V: TRBV6-6; size: -; DNA: TGTGCCAGCAGTGCAGGACAGTTCCCCTCCTACGAGCAGTACTTC; CDR3: CASSAGQFPSYEQYF
D: -; length: 14; J: TRBJ2-7; V: TRBV6-5; size: -; DNA: TGTGCCAGCAGCCAACAGGCCAGCTCCTACGAGCAGTACTTC; CDR3: CASSQQASSYEQYF
D: -; length: 19; J: TRBJ2-7; V: TRBV15; size: -; DNA: TGTGCCACCAGCAGCAACTTGATAATGGAGGGGACCCTTTCGTACGAGCAGTACTTC; CDR3: CATSSNLIMEGTLSYEQYF
D: TRBD2; length: 14; J: TRBJ2-3; V: TRBV5-1; size: -; DNA: TGCGCCAGCAGCCAGGGAGGGCCCACAGATACGCAGTATTTT; CDR3: CASSQGGPTDTQYF
D: -; length: 17; J: TRBJ2-7; V: TRBV10-2; size: -; DNA: TGCGCCAGCAAGGAATCTTACCGGGACACTCTCTCCTACGAGCAGTACTTC; CDR3: CASKESYRDTLSYEQYF
D: -; length: 13; J: TRBJ2-1; V: TRBV6-1; size: -; DNA: TGTGCCAGCAGTGAACGGGACTTCAGAGAGCAGTTCTTC; CDR3: CASSERDFREQFF
D: -; length: 15; J: TRBJ2-3; V: TRBV29-1; size: -; DNA: TGCAGCGTTGATCTCTTAAAGTCCGGACGAGATACGCAGTATTTT; CDR3: CSVDLLKSGRDTQYF
D: -; length: 15; J: TRBJ1-5; V: TRBV18; size: -; DNA: TGTGCCAGCTCACCCGGGGGATTGGGGTTTCAGCCCCAGCATTTT; CDR3: CASSPGGLGFQPQHF
D: -; length: 12; J: TRBJ2-7; V: TRBV28; size: medium-sized; DNA: TGTGCCAGCAGCCGGACTGATTACGAGCAGTACTTC; CDR3: CASSRTDYEQYF
D: -; length: 13; J: TRBJ2-2; V: TRBV10-3; size: -; DNA: TGTGCCATCACGCGGGAGAACACCGGGGAGCTGTTTTTT; CDR3: CAITRENTGELFF
D: -; length: 15; J: TRBJ2-3; V: TRBV11-2; size: -; DNA: TGTGCCAGCAGCGGAACAGGGTTCCGGACAGATACGCAGTATTTT; CDR3: CASSGTGFRTDTQYF
D: TRBD1; length: 16; J: TRBJ2-5; V: TRBV11-1; size: -; DNA: TGTGCCAGCAGCCACGGGACAGGGAGCACGCAAGAGACCCAGTACTTC; CDR3: CASSHGTGSTQETQYF
D: -; length: 13; J: TRBJ2-3; V: TRBV5-6; size: -; DNA: TGTGCCAGCAGCCTCCTAGGTCCAGATACGCAGTATTTT; CDR3: CASSLLGPDTQYF
D: TRBD1; length: 16; J: TRBJ2-1; V: TRBV6-5; size: -; DNA: TGTGCCAGCAGTTACCCGACAGGGGGGCCCTACAATGAGCAGTTCTTC; CDR3: CASSYPTGGPYNEQFF
D: -; length: 12; J: TRBJ2-7; V: TRBV7-6; size: -; DNA: TGTGCCAGCAGCGACGACTCCTACGAGCAGTACTTC; CDR3: CASSDDSYEQYF
D: TRBD2; length: 14; J: TRBJ2-1; V: TRBV6-6; size: -; DNA: TGTGCCAGCAGTTCGGGGGGATCCTACAATGAGCAGTTCTTC; CDR3: CASSSGGSYNEQFF
D: -; length: 14; J: TRBJ2-3; V: TRBV9; size: few; DNA: TGTGCCAGCAGCGTAGAAGGGAGCACAGATACGCAGTATTTT; CDR3: CASSVEGSTDTQYF
D: -; length: 12; J: TRBJ2-3; V: TRBV11-2; size: -; DNA: TGTGCCAGCAGCAATCTTCGGGATACGCAGTATTTT; CDR3: CASSNLRDTQYF
D: -; length: 13; J: TRBJ2-5; V: TRBV6-5; size: -; DNA: TGTGCCAGCAGTTCCCGGTTCCACGAGACCCAGTACTTC; CDR3: CASSSRFHETQYF
D: -; length: 12; J: TRBJ2-1; V: TRBV29-1; size: -; DNA: TGCAGCGTTGAATGGAGACACAATGAGCAGTTCTTC; CDR3: CSVEWRHNEQFF
D: -; length: 14; J: TRBJ2-7; V: TRBV2; size: -; DNA: TGTGCCAGCCTCCCCGGAGGCCAAACCTACGAGCAGTACTTC; CDR3: CASLPGGQTYEQYF
D: TRBD1; length: 15; J: TRBJ2-5; V: TRBV28; size: -; DNA: TGTGCCAGCAGTTTAACAGGGGGCAAGGTGGAGACCCAGTACTTC; CDR3: CASSLTGGKVETQYF
D: TRBD2; length: 17; J: TRBJ2-1; V: TRBV7-9; size: -; DNA: TGTGCCAGCAGCCCATTTCGAATGACTAGCGGTGCGAATGAGCAGTTCTTC; CDR3: CASSPFRMTSGANEQFF
D: -; length: 14; J: TRBJ1-2; V: TRBV28; size: once; DNA: TGTGCCAGCAGTTTACTTAGGGGCAACTATGGCTACACCTTC; CDR3: CASSLLRGNYGYTF
D: TRBD2; length: 18; J: TRBJ2-1; V: TRBV27; size: -; DNA: TGTGCCAGCAGTTTATTGTTAGGACTAGCGGGAGGATCCAATGAGCAGTTCTTC; CDR3: CASSLLLGLAGGSNEQFF
D: TRBD2; length: 15; J: TRBJ2-1; V: TRBV28; size: -; DNA: TGTGCCAGCAGCCTAGGGACTAGCGGGAGAGATGAGCAGTTCTTC; CDR3: CASSLGTSGRDEQFF
D: -; length: 11; J: TRBJ2-1; V: TRBV28; size: -; DNA: TGTGCCAGCACCCATGGCTATGAGCAGTTCTTC; CDR3: CASTHGYEQFF
D: TRBD2; length: 16; J: TRBJ2-7; V: TRBV7-2; size: -; DNA: TGTGCCAGCAGCTTTGGCGGGACTCGGGGGGCCTACGAGCAGTACTTC; CDR3: CASSFGGTRGAYEQYF
D: -; length: 14; J: TRBJ2-1; V: TRBV4-2; size: -; DNA: TGTGCCAGCAGCCAAGATCCCGGGTCAAATGAGCAGTTCTTC; CDR3: CASSQDPGSNEQFF
D: -; length: 14; J: TRBJ1-5; V: TRBV2; size: -; DNA: TGTGCCAGCAGCTCGGACACGATCAATCAGCCCCAGCATTTT; CDR3: CASSSDTINQPQHF